One and the same sample provided the 11 T cell receptor beta chains below, sequenced in a study of blood T cell repertoires in COVID-19. The assay was immunoSEQ multiplex PCR, and TCRdb's table has in-frame clones only and misses some. The table has around 93,000 clones, 90% seen once. The material sequenced was peripheral blood. Every receptor here comes from a man aged 18 to 29 with COVID-19, enrolled during active disease.

V gene TRBV10-3 combines with J gene TRBJ2-1; TRBD1 matches at 9 bases. V gave up 7 bases and J gave up 8 bases; unmatched junction bases: 6. The CDR3 has 13 amino acids. CDR1 is ENHRY, CDR2 SYGVKD, per germline. The CDR3 is CAITGDRVHEQFF. CDR3 nucleotide sequence: TGTGCCATCACTGGGGACAGGGTGCATGAGCAGTTCTTC.

The chain joins TRBV7-2 to TRBJ2-5, with 9 positions matching TRBD2. CDR1 is SGHTA and CDR2 is FQGNSA in the germline V gene. Germline trimming cut 5 bases from V and 5 bases from J; bases unmatched to any gene: 9. The CDR3 is made up of 15 amino acids. The chain's CDR3 is CASSPTAGGGETQYF. The DNA of the CDR3 is TGTGCCAGCAGCCCCACAGCGGGAGGAGGGGAGACCCAGTACTTC.

This rearrangement joins TRBV4-1 to TRBJ2-7; tentatively, D is TRBD2 (6 bases). V was pared by 3 bases and J by 6 bases, with 24 bases between. The CDR3 runs 17 residues. Germline assignment: CDR1 MGHRA and CDR2 YSYEKL. The chain's CDR3 is CASSQRASSGRLSEQYF. The CDR3 DNA follows: TGCGCCAGCAGCCAGAGGGCCTCGAGTGGGAGGTTAAGCGAGCAGTACTTC.

The chain couples TRBV24-1 to TRBJ2-5; 12 bases are shared with TRBD2. Germline assignment: CDR1 KGHDR and CDR2 SFDVKD. Unmatched junction bases numbered 10, after V lost 7 bases and J lost 5 bases. The CDR3 sequence is 16 residues long. The CDR3 spells CATSETSGRVQETQYF. CDR3 nucleotides: TGTGCCACCAGCGAGACTAGCGGGAGAGTCCAGGAGACCCAGTACTTC.

The chain links TRBV4-2 to TRBJ2-7; D not resolved. Germline lookup yields CDR1 LGHNA and CDR2 YNFKEQ. The CDR3 runs 16 residues. V was shortened by 0 bases and J by 2 bases, with 14 bases between the two germline ends. The CDR3 sequence is CASSQERLALAYEQYF. CDR3 nucleotide sequence: TGTGCCAGCAGCCAAGAAAGGTTAGCTTTAGCCTACGAGCAGTACTTC.

The CDR3: CASNTGRVNTGELFF. The CDR3 coding sequence is TGTGCCAGCAACACCGGGAGGGTTAACACCGGGGAGCTGTTTTTT. The chain carries TRBV27 and TRBJ2-2; TRBD2 matches 8 bases. The CDR3 consists of 15 residues. V dropped 7 bases and J dropped 2; count of bases not matched to a gene: 6. CDR1 MNHEY and CDR2 SMNVEV come from the germline V gene (reference sequence).

This clone has only one observation. The chain links TRBV10-3 to TRBJ2-5; D perhaps matches TRBD2 (7 bases). Trimming cost V 3 bases and J 5 bases, with 22 bases left between them. CDR1 and CDR2 (germline): ENHRY, SYGVKD. The CDR3 consists of 17 residues. As DNA, the CDR3 is TGTGCCATCAGTGATTCGGGGGCGCGGGAGCCATCGGAGACCCAGTACTTC. As protein: CAISDSGAREPSETQYF.

This clone was observed a few times. The chain combines TRBV4-1 with TRBJ2-7; 8 positions agree with TRBD1. Trimming cost V 4 bases and J 2 bases; bases outside gene matches: 4. This CDR3 is built from 14 residues. In germline, CDR1 is MGHRA, CDR2 YSYEKL. CDR3 amino acids: CASSPGQATYEQYF. The CDR3 DNA is TGCGCCAGCAGCCCGGGACAGGCCACCTACGAGCAGTACTTC.

V usage is TRBV7-9 and J usage is TRBJ2-2; a possible D gene is TRBD1 (6 bases). From germline, CDR1 is SEHNR and CDR2 FQNEAQ (reference sequence). The CDR3 totals 15 residues. Deletions cut 5 bases from V and 4 bases from J, with 14 bases between. This CDR3 is CASSPQAGATGELFF. DNA of the CDR3: TGTGCCAGCAGCCCCCAGGCAGGGGCCACCGGGGAGCTGTTTTTT.

This chain uses TRBV2 with TRBJ2-2, with TRBD2 as a possible D gene (5 bases). The V gene's germline CDR1 is SNHLY and CDR2 FYNNEI. Trimming cost V 3 bases and J 3 bases, with 14 bases left between them. The CDR3 runs 16 residues. The CDR3 loop is CASSEGVALDTGELFF. Written as DNA, the CDR3 is TGTGCCAGCAGTGAGGGAGTAGCATTGGACACCGGGGAGCTGTTTTTT. Looking up the rest from reference TRBV2 and TRBJ2-2 gives the full variable domain: EPEVTQTPSHQVTQMGQEVILRCVPISNHLYFYWYRQILGQKVEFLVSFYNNEISEKSEIFDDQFSVERPDGSNFTLKIRSTKLEDSAMYFCASSEGVALDTGELFFGEGSRLTVL.

The V and J genes are TRBV19 and TRBJ2-7; 8 bases are shared with TRBD2. The ends lost 6 bases at V and 1 base at J; junction bases unmatched: 5. This CDR3 contains 14 residues. Germline CDR1 and CDR2: LNHDA and SQIVND (reference sequence). The CDR3 sequence: CASRETSASYEQYF. The CDR3 region has the DNA TGTGCCAGTAGGGAGACTAGCGCTTCCTACGAGCAGTACTTC.